One sample yielded the 28 T cell receptor beta chains listed below, sequenced in a study of blood T cell repertoires in COVID-19. Measured with immunoSEQ multiplex PCR; TCRdb has only the in-frame clones, and not every one. The sample lists around 300,000 clones; 88% were seen once. The specimen was PBMCs or T cells enriched from blood (not recorded which). These receptors were taken from a woman aged 55-70 years in a cohort exposed to, infected with or recovered from COVID-19 (not recorded which).

V is TRBV6-1 and J is TRBJ1-6, with a possible D match to TRBD1 (6 bases). The CDR3 contains 21 residues. CDR1 is MNHNS, CDR2 SASEGT, per germline. V was shortened by 0 bases and J by 0 bases, with 21 bases between the two germline ends. This CDR3 is CASSEARGRGSINSYNSPLHF. The CDR3 DNA reads as TGTGCCAGCAGTGAAGCGCGAGGCAGGGGATCCATTAACTCCTATAATTCACCCCTCCACTTT.

This rearrangement joins TRBV28 to TRBJ2-3; TRBD2 agrees at 11 bases. With 6 bases clipped from V and 2 bases from J, the junction kept 4 bases outside the gene matches. From germline, CDR1 is MDHEN and CDR2 SYDVKM. The CDR3 has 15 amino acids. The chain's CDR3 is CASSLAGGYTDTQYF. The CDR3 bases are TGTGCCAGCAGCCTAGCGGGAGGTTACACAGATACGCAGTATTTT. Combining the CDR3 with reference TRBV28 and TRBJ2-3 gives the whole variable domain DVKVTQSSRYLVKRTGEKVFLECVQDMDHENMFWYRQDPGLGLRLIYFSYDVKMKEKGDIPEGYSVSREKKERFSLILESASTNQTSMYLCASSLAGGYTDTQYFGPGTRLTVL.

This chain links TRBV30 with TRBJ1-2, with D perhaps matching TRBD1 (6 bases). The germline gives CDR1 GTSNPN, CDR2 SVGIG (reference sequence). CDR3 size: 14 residues. Trimming stripped 3 bases from V and 4 bases from J, with 15 bases between. Here the CDR3 DNA reads TGTGCCTGGAGAGATACAGGGTTTAGCTATGGCTACACCTTC. It encodes CAWRDTGFSYGYTF.

This sequence joins TRBV7-9 and TRBJ1-1; D is undetermined. Per the germline V gene, CDR1 is SEHNR and CDR2 is FQNEAQ (reference sequence). This CDR3 is built from 12 residues. V lost 8 bases and J 0 bases, leaving 7 bases between the germline ends. For the CDR3, the DNA is TGTGCCAGCCTGAGTATGAACACTGAAGCTTTCTTT. Amino acid sequence: CASLSMNTEAFF.

The V and J genes are TRBV11-3 and TRBJ2-3; 7 bases line up with TRBD1. After removal of 6 bases from V and 3 bases from J, the junction contained 3 bases not matched to a gene. Germline-derived CDR1 and CDR2 are SGHNT and YENEEA. CDR3 size: 13 residues. CDR3 nucleotide sequence: TGTGCCAGCAGTCCGACAGGGACAGATACGCAGTATTTT. Translating it yields CASSPTGTDTQYF.

This sequence joins TRBV15 and TRBJ1-2, with D hard to call. Germline lookup yields CDR1 LNHNV and CDR2 YYDKDF (reference sequence). V lost 0 bases, J lost 4 bases, and 15 bases lay in between. The CDR3 sequence is 16 residues long. CDR3 nucleotide sequence: TGTGCCACCAGCAGAGATGCGGGCAGCAGTCCCTATGGCTACACCTTC. It is translated as CATSRDAGSSPYGYTF.

The gene calls are TRBV10-3 and TRBJ2-5, with D tentatively TRBD1 (5 bases). In germline, CDR1 is ENHRY, CDR2 SYGVKD. The CDR3 length is 16 residues. V was cut by 2 bases and J by 1 base, with 14 bases left in between. The CDR3 reads CAISEAGYRGQETQYF. The CDR3, as DNA: TGTGCCATCAGTGAGGCAGGGTATAGGGGCCAAGAGACCCAGTACTTC.

The V gene is TRBV4-3, the J gene TRBJ1-4; D ambiguous. This CDR3 is built from 16 residues. The V end lost 3 bases, the J end lost 6 bases, and 17 bases lay between the germline ends. The germline V gene has CDR1 LGHNA and CDR2 YSLEER. The CDR3 DNA is TGCGCCAGCAGCCATCTAATCGGGAAGACTGATGAAAAACTGTTTTTT. It is translated as CASSHLIGKTDEKLFF.

This rearrangement joins TRBV5-1 to TRBJ2-1, with 9 bases identical to TRBD1. V was clipped by 0 bases and J by 9 bases; unmatched bases: 10. The CDR3 totals 16 residues. CDR1 is SGHRS, CDR2 YFSETQ, per germline. CDR3 bases: TGCGCCAGCAGCTTGGCCGGGACAGGGAATAGTGGTGAGCAGTTCTTC. Its translation: CASSLAGTGNSGEQFF. The full variable domain, in which reference TRBV5-1 and TRBJ2-1 provide the parts outside the CDR3, is KAGVTQTPRYLIKTRGQQVTLSCSPISGHRSVSWYQQTPGQGLQFLFEYFSETQRNKGNFPGRFSGRQFSNSRSEMNVSTLELGDSALYLCASSLAGTGNSGEQFFGPGTRLTVL.

V and J are TRBV2 and TRBJ1-2; D is unresolved. The CDR3 covers 13 residues. Germline CDR1 and CDR2: SNHLY and FYNNEI. The germline V and J ends were trimmed by 8 bases and 3 bases, with 13 bases remaining between them. The chain's CDR3 is CASYYDQYYGYTF. As DNA, the CDR3 is TGTGCCAGCTACTACGACCAATACTATGGCTACACCTTC.

This clone is a singleton in its sample. The rearrangement links TRBV25-1 to TRBJ1-6; D call uncertain. The V gene's germline CDR1 is MGHDK and CDR2 SYGVNS. The CDR3 loop spans 15 amino acids. V was shortened by 2 bases and J by 9 bases, with 14 bases between the two germline ends. The CDR3 loop reads CASSETDGRGSPLHF. CDR3 DNA sequence: TGTGCCAGCAGTGAAACCGACGGTAGAGGTTCACCCCTCCACTTT. Full variable domain (outside the CDR3, taken from reference TRBV25-1 and TRBJ1-6): EADIYQTPRYLVIGTGKKITLECSQTMGHDKMYWYQQDPGMELHLIHYSYGVNSTEKGDLSSESTVSRIRTEHFPLTLESARPSHTSQYLCASSETDGRGSPLHFGNGTRLTVT.

This sequence joins TRBV10-2 and TRBJ2-7; 10 bases fit TRBD2. The CDR3 length is 15 residues. CDR1 is WSHSY and CDR2 is SAAADI in the germline V gene. The trim removed 2 bases at V and 2 bases at J, leaving 3 bases unmatched. The CDR3 sequence: CASSENGLAAYEQYF. CDR3 coding DNA: TGCGCCAGCAGTGAGAATGGACTAGCGGCCTACGAGCAGTACTTC.

This rearrangement joins TRBV28 to TRBJ2-2, with 8 bases matching TRBD1. The CDR3 spans 15 residues. V lost 6 bases and J lost 0; bases outside the gene matches: 3. Germline CDR1 is MDHEN and CDR2 is SYDVKM. For the CDR3, the DNA is TGTGCCAGCAGGTCAGGGGGCGCGAACACCGGGGAGCTGTTTTTT. Amino acids: CASRSGGANTGELFF. The entire variable domain, with the rest obtained from reference TRBV28 and TRBJ2-2, is as follows: DVKVTQSSRYLVKRTGEKVFLECVQDMDHENMFWYRQDPGLGLRLIYFSYDVKMKEKGDIPEGYSVSREKKERFSLILESASTNQTSMYLCASRSGGANTGELFFGEGSRLTVL.

CDR3 DNA: TGTGCCAGCAGCCCACCGACAGGACCATACGAGCAGTACTTC. Its translation is CASSPPTGPYEQYF. V usage is TRBV11-3 and J usage is TRBJ2-7; the D gene is possibly TRBD1 (6 bases). Trimming pared 5 bases from V and 4 bases from J, leaving 15 bases between. This CDR3 has 14 amino acids. The V gene's germline CDR1 is SGHNT and CDR2 YENEEA.

This rearrangement joins TRBV11-2 to TRBJ2-4, with D tentatively TRBD1 (6 bases). With 6 bases removed from V and 4 bases from J, the gap between germline ends came to 13 bases. The CDR3 spans 14 residues. In germline, CDR1 is SGHAT, CDR2 FQNNGV. CDR3 in amino acids: CASRPDSEKNIQYF. CDR3 nucleotides: TGTGCCAGCAGGCCGGACAGTGAGAAAAACATTCAGTACTTC.

The chain recombines TRBV4-3 with TRBJ2-4; the D gene is possibly TRBD2 (6 bases). In germline, CDR1 is LGHNA, CDR2 YSLEER. The CDR3 runs to 13 residues. Deletions cut 4 bases from V and 9 bases from J, with 13 bases between. The CDR3 reads CASSREVVGIQYF. In nucleotides, the CDR3 is TGCGCCAGCAGCCGGGAGGTCGTGGGCATTCAGTACTTC.

The chain uses TRBV25-1 and TRBJ2-2, with D uncertain. The CDR3 contains 13 residues. With 4 bases removed from V and 5 bases from J, the gap between germline ends came to 8 bases. CDR1 and CDR2 from the germline V gene are MGHDK and SYGVNS. CDR3 coding DNA: TGTGCCAGCAGTGCAGGAAGGACCGGGGAGCTGTTTTTT. Its translation is CASSAGRTGELFF. The whole variable domain, filled in from reference TRBV25-1 and TRBJ2-2, reads EADIYQTPRYLVIGTGKKITLECSQTMGHDKMYWYQQDPGMELHLIHYSYGVNSTEKGDLSSESTVSRIRTEHFPLTLESARPSHTSQYLCASSAGRTGELFFGEGSRLTVL.

The J gene is TRBJ1-6, the V gene TRBV7-2; D perhaps matches TRBD1 (5 bases). V was trimmed by 2 bases and J by 7 bases, leaving 12 bases between them. There are 15 residues in the CDR3. Germline V gene data show CDR1 as SGHTA and CDR2 as FQGNSA. DNA for the CDR3: TGTGCCAGCAGCTTACTACCAGGGTCAAATTCACCCCTCCACTTT. This encodes CASSLLPGSNSPLHF.

V is TRBV5-1 and J is TRBJ2-7; 7 bases match TRBD1. Losses at the gene ends were 4 bases for V and 6 bases for J; bases not matched to a gene: 10. CDR1 and CDR2 (germline): SGHRS, YFSETQ. The CDR3 is made up of 14 amino acids. The CDR3 region has the DNA TGCGCCAGCAGCGCTCGACAGGGAAGGAGCGAGCAGTACTTC. This encodes CASSARQGRSEQYF.

The chain combines TRBV28 with TRBJ2-7, with 10 positions matching TRBD1. Germline trimming cut 2 bases from V and 3 bases from J; bases unmatched to any gene: 7. Per germline, CDR1 MDHEN and CDR2 SYDVKM. There are 16 residues in the CDR3. CDR3 sequence (DNA): TGTGCCAGCAGTTTAGCGACCGGGACAGGGGTCTACGAGCAGTACTTC. Translating it yields CASSLATGTGVYEQYF. Full variable domain (remainder filled in from reference TRBV28 and TRBJ2-7): DVKVTQSSRYLVKRTGEKVFLECVQDMDHENMFWYRQDPGLGLRLIYFSYDVKMKEKGDIPEGYSVSREKKERFSLILESASTNQTSMYLCASSLATGTGVYEQYFGPGTRLTVT.

This rearrangement joins TRBV9 to TRBJ2-7, with TRBD1 matching 8 bases. CDR3 size: 14 residues. Germline trimming cut 4 bases from V and 1 base from J; bases unmatched to any gene: 4. Germline V gene lookup returns CDR1 SGDLS and CDR2 YYNGEE. The CDR3 reads CASSQGARSYEQYF. In DNA, the CDR3 is TGTGCCAGCAGCCAGGGGGCTAGGTCCTACGAGCAGTACTTC. The full variable domain, rest sourced from reference TRBV9 and TRBJ2-7, is DSGVTQTPKHLITATGQRVTLRCSPRSGDLSVYWYQQSLDQGLQFLIQYYNGEERAKGNILERFSAQQFPDLHSELNLSSLELGDSALYFCASSQGARSYEQYFGPGTRLTVT.

This chain connects TRBV19 to TRBJ1-2; 7 bases line up with TRBD1. Per germline, CDR1 LNHDA and CDR2 SQIVND (reference sequence). The trim removed 5 bases at V and 2 bases at J, leaving 11 bases unmatched. The CDR3 covers 16 residues. The CDR3 loop is CASSAQGGPRNYGYTF. The CDR3 DNA is TGTGCCAGTAGTGCCCAAGGGGGCCCTAGAAACTATGGCTACACCTTC.

This clone was observed many times. V usage is TRBV7-9 and J usage is TRBJ1-4, with 9 bases fitting TRBD1. Germline CDR1 reads SEHNR; CDR2 reads FQNEAQ (reference sequence). J lost 8 bases, V lost 5 bases, and 12 bases had no gene match. This CDR3 is built from 16 residues. The CDR3 reads CASSHGDRGMGEKLFF. Written as DNA, the CDR3 is TGTGCCAGCAGCCACGGAGACAGGGGGATGGGAGAAAAACTGTTTTTT. Supplemented by reference TRBV7-9 and TRBJ1-4, the full variable domain reads DTGVSQNPRHKITKRGQNVTFRCDPISEHNRLYWYRQTLGQGPEFLTYFQNEAQLEKSRLLSDRFSAERPKGSFSTLEIQRTEQGDSAMYLCASSHGDRGMGEKLFFGSGTQLSVL.

The rearrangement joins TRBV28 to TRBJ2-4; D may be TRBD1 (6 bases). With 6 bases removed from V and 3 bases from J, the gap between germline ends came to 12 bases. From germline, CDR1 is MDHEN and CDR2 SYDVKM. CDR3 length: 14 amino acids. As DNA, the CDR3 is TGTGCCAGCAGCGCGGACAGCCACAAAAACATTCAGTACTTC. Protein sequence: CASSADSHKNIQYF.

The rearrangement uses TRBV19 and TRBJ2-5, with D tentatively TRBD2 (6 bases). V lost 3 bases and J 2 bases, leaving 7 bases between the germline ends. The CDR3 consists of 13 residues. CDR1 and CDR2 (germline): LNHDA, SQIVND (reference sequence). CDR3 amino acids: CASSIGGQETQYF. CDR3 DNA: TGTGCCAGTAGTATTGGGGGGCAAGAGACCCAGTACTTC.

The table lists this clone with a few counts. The sample has other DNA sequences that encode this CDR3 too. The rearrangement uses TRBV7-8 and TRBJ1-5; TRBD1 is a possible D gene (6 bases). Germline V gene data show CDR1 as SGHVS and CDR2 as FQNEAQ. Trimming pared 0 bases from V and 8 bases from J, leaving 23 bases between. CDR3 size: 18 residues. The CDR3 spells CASSLALSGGGPGEPQHF. In DNA, the CDR3 is TGTGCCAGCAGCTTAGCGCTTTCGGGGGGCGGTCCGGGGGAGCCCCAGCATTTT.

The chain combines TRBV9 with TRBJ2-3; D is perhaps TRBD2 (6 bases). The CDR3 has 15 amino acids. V shed 2 bases and J shed 0 bases, with 10 bases lying between them. Germline V lookup: CDR1 SGDLS, CDR2 YYNGEE. CDR3 sequence: CASSVSGTSTDTQYF. The CDR3 coding sequence is TGTGCCAGCAGCGTTAGCGGAACTAGCACAGATACGCAGTATTTT.

The chain joins TRBV5-1 to TRBJ2-7, with 8 bases fitting TRBD1. The germline CDR1 and CDR2 sequences are SGHRS and YFSETQ. The length of the CDR3 is 15 residues. V shed 0 bases and J 3 bases; nucleotides not matched to a gene: 5. The CDR3 DNA follows: TGCGCCAGCAGCTTGGAGGGGACAGGCTTCTACGAGCAGTACTTC. Protein: CASSLEGTGFYEQYF. Drawing the rest from reference TRBV5-1 and TRBJ2-7, the complete variable domain is KAGVTQTPRYLIKTRGQQVTLSCSPISGHRSVSWYQQTPGQGLQFLFEYFSETQRNKGNFPGRFSGRQFSNSRSEMNVSTLELGDSALYLCASSLEGTGFYEQYFGPGTRLTVT.